A single TCR beta chain is shown here with its context. Its cognate antigen is unknown. After removal of 1 base from V and 7 bases from J, the junction contained 7 bases not matched to a gene. CDR1 is MDHEN and CDR2 is SYDVKM in the germline V gene. The CDR3 consists of 16 residues. This entry is derived from a study of a mutant IDH1 vaccine in newly diagnosed glioma. Looking at the study overall: Vaccination followed radiotherapy alone by 4-6 weeks, or accompanied temozolomide cycles. Earlier care involved radiotherapy, temozolomide, or both, and the majority received both.

Study-wide findings and caveats: Shifts in the top peripheral T cell clonotypes seemed unrelated to pseudoprogression.

The protocol was immunoSEQ multiplex PCR, while the TCRdb copy is restricted to in-frame clones and leaves out a portion. The table lists 50,000 to 55,000 clones, about 65% of them singletons. The time point here: week 47, end of study. Alongside topical imiquimod, each dose of vaccine comprised 300 ug of mutant IDH1 20-mer peptide. In every donor, the tumor was a new WHO grade 3 or 4 IDH1-mutant, ATRX-lost astrocytoma. The rearrangement links TRBV28 to TRBJ2-2, with 9 bases aligning to TRBD2. The receptor was derived from a man aged 40-55 years with glioma. Some clones in this sample may be carry-over from other donors' samples. The material sequenced was peripheral blood mononuclear cells (PBMCs), taken from a glioma patient whose treatment included an IDH1 peptide vaccine. CDR3 DNA: TGTGCCAGCAGTTTATTTTGGCGGGGGGGCATCGGGGAGCTGTTTTTT. It translates to CASSLFWRGGIGELFF.